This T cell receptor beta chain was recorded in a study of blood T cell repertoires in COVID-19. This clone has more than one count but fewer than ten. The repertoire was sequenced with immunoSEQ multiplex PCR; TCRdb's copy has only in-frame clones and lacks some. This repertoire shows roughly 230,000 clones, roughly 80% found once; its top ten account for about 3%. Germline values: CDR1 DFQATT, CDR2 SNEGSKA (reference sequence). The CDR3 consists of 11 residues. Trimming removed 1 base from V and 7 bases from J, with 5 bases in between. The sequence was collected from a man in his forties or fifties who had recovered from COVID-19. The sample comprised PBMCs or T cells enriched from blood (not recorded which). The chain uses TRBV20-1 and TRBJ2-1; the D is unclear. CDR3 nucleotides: TGCAGTGCTAGAGCGGTTAATGAGCAGTTCTTC. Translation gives CSARAVNEQFF.